The subject of this entry is one T cell receptor (beta chain). Its matching antigen is unknown. The data stem from a study of shared clonotypes between healthy human individuals. General study findings and limits: Donor scarcity curtailed the genetic and exposure-history diversity represented herein. Sorted-subset sequencing was shown by rarefaction to be incomplete despite large depth.

CD4+ cells underwent separation, giving CD45RA+ naive and CD45RA-negative memory subsets. Per the authors' pipeline: ImmunoSEQ supplied junction-only sequences lacking quality scores, so filtering was different. Generated by immunoSEQ multiplex PCR, the TCRdb table keeps only in-frame clones and is missing some. The DNA gave D and trimming, while V, J and clone size come from that table. The sample holds about 980,000 clones, 76% seen once. This TCR was recovered from a man between 18 and 29 years old in good health. Sequenced material: memory CD4+ T cells sorted from blood. Subset noted: CD45RA-negative fraction.

CDR3 coding DNA: TGTGCCAGCAGCGGGAGGGCCGCTAGCACAGATACGCAGTATTTT. This encodes CASSGRAASTDTQYF. The gene calls are TRBV9 and TRBJ2-3; D possibly corresponds to TRBD2 (6 bases). Germline V gene sequence: CDR1 SGDLS, CDR2 YYNGEE. V dropped 3 bases and J dropped 0 bases, with 11 bases sitting between them. The CDR3 is 15 residues long.